The subject of this entry is one T cell receptor beta chain. Its antigen is undetermined. Assay used: immunoSEQ multiplex PCR; TCRdb lists only in-frame clones, some missing. This table has nearly 110,000 clones, about nine tenths appearing once. The entry originates in a study of T cell responses to AZD1222 COVID-19 vaccine. Overall study findings and caveats: Clonal diversity was possibly underestimated; the donors were predominantly white British and more often female. Spike-specific TCR breadth and depth were elevated following two AZD1222 doses.

The clonotype originates from an adult who received the AZD1222 COVID-19 vaccine. The sample was peripheral blood, taken 28 days after the second AZD1222 dose.

The CDR3 spells CATSDSGLRGNQPQHF. In nucleotides, the CDR3 is TGTGCCACCAGTGATTCGGGACTACGAGGGAATCAGCCCCAGCATTTT. The chain links TRBV24-1 to TRBJ1-5, with D tentatively TRBD1 (5 bases). CDR1 and CDR2 (germline): KGHDR, SFDVKD. Trimming took 2 bases from V and 4 from J, leaving 14 bases between them. The CDR3 length is 16 residues.